The clone carrying this T cell receptor beta chain was observed once. The data originate from a study of T cell changes during pregnancy in multiple sclerosis. The data were produced by immunoSEQ multiplex PCR, yet TCRdb's version contains in-frame clones alone and is incomplete. Among roughly 75,000 clones listed, approximately 92% were seen once. The receptor was isolated from a female donor in good health, enrolled as a control in a pregnancy study. The sequenced sample was peripheral blood, obtained in the third trimester of pregnancy.

CDR3 sequence (DNA): TGTGCCATCAGGGGGACAGGGGGCGCGGATTCACCCCTCCACTTT. It codes for CAIRGTGGADSPLHF. The genes are TRBV10-3 and TRBJ1-6; 12 nucleotides match TRBD1. J lost 8 bases, V lost 6 bases, and 5 bases had no gene match. Germline V CDR1 and CDR2: ENHRY, SYGVKD. The length of the CDR3 is 15 residues.